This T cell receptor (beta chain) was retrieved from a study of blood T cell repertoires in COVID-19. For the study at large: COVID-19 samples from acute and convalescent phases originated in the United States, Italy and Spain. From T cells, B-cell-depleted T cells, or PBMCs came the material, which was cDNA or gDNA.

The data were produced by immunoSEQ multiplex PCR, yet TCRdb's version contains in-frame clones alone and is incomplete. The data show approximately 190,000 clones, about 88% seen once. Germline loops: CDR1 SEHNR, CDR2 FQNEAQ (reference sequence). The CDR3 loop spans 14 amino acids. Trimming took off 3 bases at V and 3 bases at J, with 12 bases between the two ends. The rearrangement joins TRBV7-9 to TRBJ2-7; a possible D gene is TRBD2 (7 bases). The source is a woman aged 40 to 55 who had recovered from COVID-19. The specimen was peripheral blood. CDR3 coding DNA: TGTGCCAGCAGCTTCGGACTAGGGGGCTACGAGCAGTACTTC. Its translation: CASSFGLGGYEQYF. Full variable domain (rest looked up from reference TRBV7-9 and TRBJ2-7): DTGVSQNPRHKITKRGQNVTFRCDPISEHNRLYWYRQTLGQGPEFLTYFQNEAQLEKSRLLSDRFSAERPKGSFSTLEIQRTEQGDSAMYLCASSFGLGGYEQYFGPGTRLTVT.